Included here is one T cell receptor beta chain sequence, with context. Antigen: not known. The source of the sample is a study of cytomegalovirus exposure and HLA in healthy donors. Study outcomes and limitations: TCR beta chain V- and J-gene trimming was linked, in a later analysis, to a missense variant in DCLRE1C. In a later analysis, DRB1 alleles had the most associated TCRs; HLA-C alleles the fewest. Accurate predictions that matched the HLA-A and HLA-B alleles of most subjects were reportedly made from TCR beta sequences. TCR beta V segments were, for the most part, productive about 87% or about 30% of the time in an earlier analysis.

PCR used 60 Vbeta primers and 13 Jbeta primers. TCRdb's copy holds only in-frame clones and misses some; the assay was immunoSEQ multiplex PCR. The table includes 95,000 to 150,000 clones, less than 10% detected once. The CDR3 extends over 15 amino acids. The V end was cut by 5 bases, the J end by 6 bases, with 17 bases between. Germline V gene sequence: CDR1 SGHTA, CDR2 FQGNSA. This receptor was taken from a woman between 40 and 55 years old in good health and CMV-seropositive. Sequencing was done on a sample of PBMCs. The rearrangement joins TRBV7-2 to TRBJ2-1; tentative D call: TRBD1 (6 bases). CDR3 residues: CASSAGRGGRNEQFF. The CDR3 DNA sequence: TGTGCCAGCAGCGCCGGACGTGGGGGCCGCAATGAGCAGTTCTTC. Full variable domain (remainder filled in from reference TRBV7-2 and TRBJ2-1): GAGVSQSPSNKVTEKGKDVELRCDPISGHTALYWYRQSLGQGLEFLIYFQGNSAPDKSGLPSDRFSAERTGGSVSTLTIQRTQQEDSAVYLCASSAGRGGRNEQFFGPGTRLTVL.